This TCR beta chain was retrieved from a study of identical twins. Regarding the study as a whole: Donors were not followed over many years; analysis was cross-sectional. Within twin pairs, the out-of-frame alpha sequences they shared showed excess low generation probability.

TCRdb fed the 5' RACE reads into MiXCR, producing one record per CDR3 protein. The data hold about 690,000 distinct CDR3 sequences, with less than 7% observed a single time. Each donor was a healthy Caucasian. CDR1 and CDR2 (germline): SGHTA, FQGTGA. This CDR3 comprises 16 residues. The trim removed 2 bases at V and 4 bases at J, leaving 6 bases unmatched. On this clonotype: Its antigen remains unidentified.

The source is a man aged 18-30 years in good health. Sequencing was performed on naive T cells sorted from blood. V usage is TRBV7-3 and J usage is TRBJ2-3; 10 bases are a match to TRBD2. The CDR3 nucleotides are TGTGCCAGCAGCTTATTGGCTAGCGGGAGCGCAGATACGCAGTATTTT. It specifies CASSLLASGSADTQYF.